What follows describes a single TCR beta chain. Germline V gives CDR1 SNHLY, CDR2 FYNNEI. V lost 4 bases, J lost 5 bases, and 15 bases lay in between. This CDR3 spans 14 amino acids. The data belong to a study of regulatory T cells in long-lasting Graves disease. The sample's time point: newly diagnosed GD, antithyroid drugs for less than 3 months. TCR sequences were obtained from RNA taken from PBMCs. Relying on iRepertoire HTBI primers and Arm-PCR of CDR3 regions, the team built TCR beta libraries. TCRdb reprocessed the multiplex PCR reads via MiXCR and lists one record per CDR3 protein. The sample includes around 400,000 distinct CDR3 sequences, approximately 15% of them seen just once. This same sample was also part of a study on T cells in Graves' hyperthyroidism and ophthalmopathy. That work contributes: Diagnoses rested on clinical symptoms, serum thyroxine and TRAb, thyroid ultrasound and orbital computed tomography. In blood, most of the thyroid clonotypes expanded above 0.001 were also present.

The material sequenced was peripheral blood mononuclear cells (PBMCs), taken at new diagnosis, from a patient treated with antithyroid drugs. The chain carries TRBV2 and TRBJ2-7; D gene unclear. This clonotype originated in a woman in her 40s with Graves disease. Written as DNA, the CDR3 is TGTGCCAGCAGTGCCTCGGGTAGGCTCCACGAGCAGTACTTC. This sequence encodes CASSASGRLHEQYF.